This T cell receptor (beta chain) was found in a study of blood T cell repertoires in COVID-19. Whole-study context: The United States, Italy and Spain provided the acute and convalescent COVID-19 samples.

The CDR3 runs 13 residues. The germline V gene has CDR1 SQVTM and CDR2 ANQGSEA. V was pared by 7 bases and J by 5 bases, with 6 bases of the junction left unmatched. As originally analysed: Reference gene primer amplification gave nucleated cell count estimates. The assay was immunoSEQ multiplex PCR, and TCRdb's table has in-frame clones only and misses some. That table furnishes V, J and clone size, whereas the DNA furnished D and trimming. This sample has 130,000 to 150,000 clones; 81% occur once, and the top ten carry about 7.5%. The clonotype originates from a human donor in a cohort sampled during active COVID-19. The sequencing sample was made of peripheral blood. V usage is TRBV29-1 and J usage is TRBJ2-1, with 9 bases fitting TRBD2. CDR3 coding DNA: TGCAGCGCACGACTAGCGGCCCACAATGAGCAGTTCTTC. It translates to CSARLAAHNEQFF.